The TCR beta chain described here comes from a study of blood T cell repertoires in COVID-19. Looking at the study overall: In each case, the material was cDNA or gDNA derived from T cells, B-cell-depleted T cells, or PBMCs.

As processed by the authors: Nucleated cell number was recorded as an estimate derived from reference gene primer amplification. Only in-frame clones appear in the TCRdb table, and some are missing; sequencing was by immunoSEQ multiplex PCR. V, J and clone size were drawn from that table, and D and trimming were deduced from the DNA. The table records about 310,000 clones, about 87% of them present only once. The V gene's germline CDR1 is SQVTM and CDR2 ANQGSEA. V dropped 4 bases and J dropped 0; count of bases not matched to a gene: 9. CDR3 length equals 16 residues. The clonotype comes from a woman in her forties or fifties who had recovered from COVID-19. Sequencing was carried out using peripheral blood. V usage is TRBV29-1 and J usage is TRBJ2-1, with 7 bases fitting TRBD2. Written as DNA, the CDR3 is TGCAGCGTTGTATGGCGGGGGATGAACTCCTACAATGAGCAGTTCTTC. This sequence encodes CSVVWRGMNSYNEQFF.